This TCR beta chain was recovered during a study of blood T cell repertoires in COVID-19. Across the whole study: COVID-19 samples, acute and convalescent, were from the United States, Italy and Spain.

Sequencing was performed with immunoSEQ multiplex PCR; in TCRdb, only in-frame clones are kept and a portion is missing. The data show 12,000 to 15,000 clones, 85% to 90% seen once. CDR3 length: 15 residues. V lost 1 base, J lost 0 bases, and 10 bases lay in between. Germline V lookup: CDR1 SGHNT, CDR2 YYREEE (reference sequence). A single count supports this clone. V is TRBV5-4 and J is TRBJ1-1; D unclear. The sequence derives from a human donor in a cohort sampled during active COVID-19. What was sequenced was peripheral blood. For the CDR3, the DNA is TGTGCCAGCAGCTTGCAAGCCGTGATGAACACTGAAGCTTTCTTT. Translating gives CASSLQAVMNTEAFF.